Sequencing of this T cell receptor (beta chain) was carried out in a study of T cells in Graves' hyperthyroidism and ophthalmopathy. Findings and caveats of the study: Ophthalmopathy, as predicted by the model, came a median around 6.7 months after the prediction.

Stable disease denoted Graves' hyperthyroidism without ophthalmopathy progression within 18 months. Fresh peripheral blood, 10 ml, yielded the PBMCs. The CDR3 is made up of 17 amino acids. The germline V gene encodes CDR1 KGHDR and CDR2 SFDVKD. V dropped 3 bases and J dropped 1; count of bases not matched to a gene: 4. RNA transcripts yielded amplified TCR beta CDR3 regions. The study used the HTBI primer set for a first-round RT-PCR of the TCR CDR3. TCRdb re-derived calls from the multiplex PCR reads in MiXCR, one entry per CDR3 protein. The table has a few hundred thousand distinct CDR3 sequences, 15% to 19% seen once; the top ten hold 7.3%. This clonotype was observed a few times. Its antigen is currently unknown.

The chain couples TRBV24-1 to TRBJ2-1; 11 nucleotides line up with TRBD2. Source material: blood. The sequence was obtained from a young woman with Graves' hyperthyroidism. The CDR3 loop reads CATSDLAGGVSYNEQFF. CDR3 nucleotide sequence: TGTGCCACCAGTGATCTAGCGGGAGGAGTGTCCTACAATGAGCAGTTCTTC.